Listed here are 7 T cell receptor beta chains from one sample, sequenced in a study of blood T cells in healthy people across ages. A second PCR, run for about 6 to 11 cycles, used a sample-barcoded 5' primer plus a J-beta primer mix. TCRdb used MiXCR to reprocess the 5' RACE reads, holding one entry per CDR3 protein. Of around 850,000 distinct CDR3 sequences in the sample, roughly 34% were seen once. Sequencing was performed on blood. The receptors shown here come from a young man in good health.

This clonotype was recorded a few times. The V gene is TRBV12-3 or TRBV12-4, the J gene TRBJ2-7; 12 positions match TRBD2. The CDR3 spans 14 residues. The trim removed 6 bases at V and 10 bases at J, leaving 10 bases unmatched. In DNA form, the CDR3 reads TGTGCCAGCAGCCCCACTAGCGGGGGGCTTGCCCAGTACTTC. Amino acids: CASSPTSGGLAQYF.

This clonotype appeared many times. The genes are TRBV7-2 and TRBJ1-2; no clear D. Germline V gene lookup returns CDR1 SGHTA and CDR2 FQGNSA. The CDR3 has 12 amino acids. With 2 bases removed from V and 7 bases from J, the gap between germline ends came to 8 bases. The CDR3 here is CASSLSRVGYTF. DNA for the CDR3: TGTGCCAGCAGCTTAAGTCGTGTTGGCTACACCTTC.

This clonotype has at least ten counts. This chain links TRBV9 with TRBJ2-5; a possible D gene is TRBD1 (6 bases). V dropped 2 bases and J dropped 3 bases, with 17 bases sitting between them. CDR3 length equals 16 residues. Germline V gene lookup returns CDR1 SGDLS and CDR2 YYNGEE. The CDR3 sequence is CASSVSRTGPKETQYF. The CDR3 coding sequence is TGTGCCAGCAGCGTTAGTCGAACAGGGCCAAAAGAGACCCAGTACTTC. The whole variable domain, filled in from reference TRBV9 and TRBJ2-5, reads DSGVTQTPKHLITATGQRVTLRCSPRSGDLSVYWYQQSLDQGLQFLIQYYNGEERAKGNILERFSAQQFPDLHSELNLSSLELGDSALYFCASSVSRTGPKETQYFGPGTRLLVL.

This clonotype came up many times. The chain has TRBV15 and TRBJ2-7; D gene unclear. The CDR3 sequence is 15 residues long. From germline, CDR1 is LNHNV and CDR2 YYDKDF (reference sequence). V was clipped by 0 bases and J by 2 bases, with 11 bases between them. CDR3: CATSRDRVEPYEQYF. Here the CDR3 DNA reads TGTGCCACCAGCAGAGATAGGGTCGAACCCTACGAGCAGTACTTC.

This clonotype was seen only a few times. The chain uses TRBV27 and TRBJ2-5; 9 bases are shared with TRBD2. Germline V gives CDR1 MNHEY, CDR2 SMNVEV (reference sequence). The CDR3 has 15 amino acids. Trimming cost V 5 bases and J 3 bases; bases outside gene matches: 7. The CDR3 reads CASSPTSGGEETQYF. Written as DNA, the CDR3 is TGTGCCAGCAGTCCGACTAGCGGAGGAGAAGAGACCCAGTACTTC.

J is TRBJ2-1 and V is TRBV20-1; the D gene is possibly TRBD1 (6 bases). The germline V gene has CDR1 DFQATT and CDR2 SNEGSKA (reference sequence). V lost 6 bases and J 4 bases, leaving 13 bases between the germline ends. The CDR3 has 13 amino acids. This CDR3 reads CSAGTGTYNEQFF. The CDR3 DNA sequence: TGCAGTGCCGGTACAGGGACGTACAATGAGCAGTTCTTC.

The sample holds a few counts of this clonotype. This chain uses TRBV29-1 with TRBJ2-1; TRBD2 is a possible D gene (6 bases). There are 14 residues in the CDR3. Trimming stripped 4 bases from V and 0 bases from J, with 10 bases between. CDR1 and CDR2 from the germline V gene are SQVTM and ANQGSEA. The CDR3, as DNA: TGCAGCGTTGTGCGGGGCAGCTCCTACAATGAGCAGTTCTTC. Encoded protein: CSVVRGSSYNEQFF.